These 18 T cell receptor beta chains came from one sample sequenced in a study of spatial heterogeneity in lung cancer (dated by TCRdb to between 2019 and 2020). Library method: 5' RACE. Instrument on record: NextSeq 500. TCRdb reworked the public reads: Q25 trimming with fastp, MiXCR clone assembly, productive beta chains retained. Each record represents a unique CDR3 protein, reported with the most common genes and DNA among its rows. This sample comprises 14,000 to 15,000 distinct CDR3 sequences, about a tenth of them detected only once. The top ten clones comprise approximately 35% of the sample. In the paper's terms, the time point label means: sample taken at primary tumor resection. Without any cell sorting, TCR sequencing was performed on whole RNA extracted either from tumor and nontumor lung tissue or from cryopreserved PBMC samples. This sample comprised PBMCs, obtained at surgery. The receptor source for this set is a female donor with early-stage non-small cell lung cancer.

This chain uses TRBV6-6 with TRBJ1-2, with D unresolved. Per germline, CDR1 MNHNY and CDR2 SVGAGI (reference sequence). This CDR3 region has 15 residues. The CDR3 region is CDVLVHPSTPYGYTF. The CDR3 nucleotides are TGTGACGTACTAGTACACCCGAGCACGCCCTATGGCTACACCTTC.

This clonotype was seen at least ten times. The chain's CDR3 is CSASGTFYEQYF. The CDR3 DNA sequence: TGCAGCGCCTCCGGGACTTTCTACGAGCAGTACTTC. The chain recombines TRBV29-1 with TRBJ2-7; tentatively, D is TRBD2 (6 bases). Germline V CDR1 and CDR2: SQVTM, ANQGSEA. Trimming stripped 7 bases from V and 3 bases from J, with 13 bases between. The CDR3 has 12 residues.

V usage is TRBV11-2 and J usage is TRBJ2-1; D remains ambiguous. Trimming took 4 bases from V and 6 from J, leaving 10 bases between them. Germline CDR1 reads SGHAT; CDR2 reads FQNNGV. The CDR3 spans 13 residues. The CDR3 DNA follows: TGTGCCAGCAGCTCCGCTCTTTTCAATGAGCAGTTCTTC. Residues: CASSSALFNEQFF.

This clonotype was detected many times. V gene TRBV20-1 combines with J gene TRBJ2-1; 10 bases align to TRBD1. CDR1 and CDR2 from the germline V gene are DFQATT and SNEGSKA (reference sequence). The J segment lost 8 bases and the V segment lost 8 bases, leaving 6 bases of the junction unmatched. The CDR3 has 12 amino acids. The CDR3 DNA follows: TGCAGTACCGGACAGGGGGGATATGAGCAGTTCTTC. Its translation: CSTGQGGYEQFF.

The chain carries TRBV30 and TRBJ2-1, with TRBD2 matching over 10 bases. Trimming took 4 bases from V and 7 from J; bases not matched to a gene: 16. CDR3 length: 17 amino acids. Germline V lookup: CDR1 GTSNPN, CDR2 SVGIG (reference sequence). This chain's CDR3 is CAWKPDWASGGLNEQFF. For the CDR3, the DNA is TGTGCCTGGAAACCCGACTGGGCTAGCGGGGGTCTGAATGAGCAGTTCTTC.

This clonotype was counted ten times or more. V is TRBV20-1 and J is TRBJ1-5; no reliable D call. The CDR3 is made up of 16 amino acids. V gave up 1 base and J gave up 4 bases, with 17 bases separating them. The germline V gene encodes CDR1 DFQATT and CDR2 SNEGSKA (reference sequence). CDR3 region: CSARGRSTVRNQPQHF. Written as DNA, the CDR3 is TGCAGTGCTAGAGGGAGGAGTACAGTCAGAAATCAGCCCCAGCATTTT.

This clonotype was seen repeatedly, ten times or more. The chain uses TRBV5-1 and TRBJ2-1, with a weak D call TRBD1 (6 bases). Trimming pared 5 bases from V and 0 bases from J, leaving 18 bases between. CDR1 and CDR2 (germline): SGHRS, YFSETQ. The CDR3 length is 17 residues. The CDR3 loop is CASRPSPGDSSYNEQFF. The CDR3 DNA follows: TGCGCCAGCAGGCCTTCCCCAGGGGATAGCTCCTACAATGAGCAGTTCTTC.

There are many counts of this clonotype. This chain connects TRBV11-1 to TRBJ2-3, with a possible D match to TRBD1 (5 bases). The germline gives CDR1 SGHAT, CDR2 FQDESV (reference sequence). Trimming stripped 4 bases from V and 0 bases from J, with 14 bases between. The CDR3 is made up of 16 amino acids. The CDR3 loop is CASSWGRASSTDTQYF. CDR3 coding DNA: TGTGCCAGCAGCTGGGGCCGGGCGTCTAGCACAGATACGCAGTATTTT.

The table lists this clonotype with many counts. The genes are TRBV16 and TRBJ2-1, with D unclear. V lost 1 base to trimming and J lost 1 base, with 11 bases between them. CDR3 length: 16 residues. Germline loops: CDR1 KGHSY, CDR2 FQNENV. CDR3 nucleotides: TGTGCCAGCAGCCAATATGCCGGCATGTCCTACAATGAGCAGTTCTTC. Protein product: CASSQYAGMSYNEQFF.

This clonotype was picked up a small number of times. J is TRBJ1-5 and V is TRBV7-9, with 7 bases that match TRBD1. Trimming cost V 5 bases and J 2 bases; bases outside gene matches: 6. This CDR3 is 15 amino acids long. Germline V gene lookup returns CDR1 SEHNR and CDR2 FQNEAQ (reference sequence). In DNA, the CDR3 is TGTGCCAGCAGCCGACAGGGAGTCGGCAATCAGCCCCAGCATTTT. Translated, it gives CASSRQGVGNQPQHF.

This clonotype appeared many times. The V gene is TRBV29-1, the J gene TRBJ2-6; a weak D match, TRBD2 (5 bases). This CDR3 is built from 15 residues. V was pared by 3 bases and J by 1 base, with 10 bases between. CDR1 and CDR2 from the germline V gene are SQVTM and ANQGSEA. DNA of the CDR3: TGCAGCGTTGATAATCCGGGGTCTGGGGCCAACGTCCTGACTTTC. Translated, it gives CSVDNPGSGANVLTF.

By its share, this clonotype is medium-sized (0.01 to 0.1%). J is TRBJ2-3 and V is TRBV5-1, with D perhaps matching TRBD2 (7 bases). Germline V gene lookup returns CDR1 SGHRS and CDR2 YFSETQ. This CDR3 spans 15 amino acids. V was clipped by 4 bases and J by 1 base, with 13 bases between them. CDR3 in DNA: TGCGCCAGCAGCGCGCGGGGGCCCCGCACAGATACGCAGTATTTT. Residues: CASSARGPRTDTQYF.

This clonotype was observed at least ten times. The V call is TRBV20-1, the J call TRBJ1-5; 7 bases agree with TRBD1. V shed 6 bases and J 5 bases; nucleotides not matched to a gene: 10. Germline CDR1 is DFQATT and CDR2 is SNEGSKA (reference sequence). The CDR3 has 14 amino acids. For the CDR3, the DNA is TGCAGTGCCCAGCCAGGGGGAGGGGATCAGCCCCAGCATTTT. Residues: CSAQPGGGDQPQHF.

The chain employs TRBV18 and TRBJ2-1; D possibly corresponds to TRBD2 (5 bases). The CDR3 totals 12 residues. Germline V lookup: CDR1 KGHSH, CDR2 LQKENI. Trimming cost V 2 bases and J 15 bases, with 14 bases left between them. CDR3 amino acids: CASSPRLGGLFF. CDR3 DNA sequence: TGTGCCAGCTCACCAAGGCTAGGCGGGCTGTTCTTC.

This clonotype was seen at least ten times. The genes are TRBV6-5 and TRBJ1-5; TRBD1 agrees at 8 bases. Unmatched junction bases numbered 8, after V lost 4 bases and J lost 6 bases. The CDR3 covers 15 residues. Germline lookup yields CDR1 MNHEY and CDR2 SVGAGI. CDR3 protein: CASSSRAGGVQPQHF. CDR3 sequence (DNA): TGTGCCAGCAGTTCCCGGGCAGGGGGCGTTCAGCCCCAGCATTTT.

Within the sample, this clonotype is medium-sized (0.01 to 0.1%). This chain connects TRBV7-4 to TRBJ2-3; D is possibly TRBD1 (5 bases). The CDR3 is 14 amino acids. Germline V gene data show CDR1 as SGHVT and CDR2 as SQSDAQ. Between the trimmed V and J ends, which lost 2 bases and 4 bases, there was a span of 10 bases. The CDR3 loop reads CASSLTQGPDTQYF. Written as DNA, the CDR3 is TGTGCCAGCAGCTTAACCCAGGGTCCAGATACGCAGTATTTT.

Many counts were recorded for this clonotype. The chain couples TRBV10-2 to TRBJ1-2; D is perhaps TRBD1 (6 bases). There are 15 residues in the CDR3. V dropped 7 bases and J dropped 2 bases, with 17 bases sitting between them. CDR1 WSHSY and CDR2 SAAADI come from the germline V gene. CDR3 sequence: CASMLATGSNYGYTF. The CDR3 nucleotides are TGCGCCAGCATGCTCGCGACAGGCTCCAACTATGGCTACACCTTC.

This clonotype counts as medium-sized. This chain links TRBV4-2 with TRBJ2-3; D is undetermined. The CDR3 consists of 16 residues. V dropped 0 bases and J dropped 3 bases, with 13 bases sitting between them. From germline, CDR1 is LGHNA and CDR2 YNFKEQ. The CDR3 here is CASSQEGSPRTDTQYF. CDR3 nucleotide sequence: TGTGCCAGCAGCCAAGAAGGGTCGCCCAGAACAGATACGCAGTATTTT.